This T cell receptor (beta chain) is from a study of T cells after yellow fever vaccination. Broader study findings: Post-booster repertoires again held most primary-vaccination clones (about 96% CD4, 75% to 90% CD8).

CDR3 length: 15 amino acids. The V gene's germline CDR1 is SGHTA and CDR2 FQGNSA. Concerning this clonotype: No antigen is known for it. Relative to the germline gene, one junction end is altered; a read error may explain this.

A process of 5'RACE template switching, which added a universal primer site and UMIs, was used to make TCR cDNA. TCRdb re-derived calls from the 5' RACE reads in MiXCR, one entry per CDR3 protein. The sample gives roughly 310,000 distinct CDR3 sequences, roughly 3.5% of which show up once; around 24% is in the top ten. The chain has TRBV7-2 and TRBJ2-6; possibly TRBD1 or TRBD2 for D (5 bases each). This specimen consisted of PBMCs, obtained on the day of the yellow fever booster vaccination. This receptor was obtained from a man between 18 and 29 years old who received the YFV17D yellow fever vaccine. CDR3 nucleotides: TGTGCCAGCAGCTTGTACAGCCCTGGGGGCAACGTCCTGACTTTC. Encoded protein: CASSLYSPGGNVLTF.